This T cell receptor (beta chain) was found in a study of human T cells and chemical hapten exposure. At the level of the study: Per-sample variation in TCR yield stemmed mainly from small pooled library volume differences.

Study results and caveats: The number of TCRs over 1 in 1000 frequency stayed unchanged after DPC.

Unfractionated whole blood yielded total RNA. This clonotype was counted ten times or more. Its antigen is unknown. One entry per CDR3 protein, called by TCRdb with MiXCR from the 5' RACE reads. This table holds roughly 81,000 distinct CDR3 sequences, 6% to 8.5% found once. This CDR3 has 14 residues. Between the trimmed V and J ends, which lost 5 bases and 2 bases, there was a span of 13 bases. Germline loops: CDR1 SGHTA, CDR2 FQGNSA. This receptor was obtained from a male donor in good health. The chain joins TRBV7-2 to TRBJ2-7; D remains ambiguous. The CDR3 bases are TGTGCCAGCAGCGACCGCCTGGCCCCCTACGAGCAGTACTTC. This translates into CASSDRLAPYEQYF.